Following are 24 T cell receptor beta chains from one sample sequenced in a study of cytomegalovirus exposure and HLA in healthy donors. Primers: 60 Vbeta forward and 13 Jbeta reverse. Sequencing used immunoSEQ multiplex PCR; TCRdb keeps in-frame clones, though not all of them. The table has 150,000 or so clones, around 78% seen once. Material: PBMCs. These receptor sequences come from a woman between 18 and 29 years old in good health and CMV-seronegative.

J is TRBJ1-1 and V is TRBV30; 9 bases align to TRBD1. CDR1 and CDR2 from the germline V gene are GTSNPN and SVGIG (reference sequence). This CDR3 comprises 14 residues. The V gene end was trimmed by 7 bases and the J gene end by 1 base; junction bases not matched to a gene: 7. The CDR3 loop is CASQQGAGNTEAFF. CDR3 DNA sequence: TGTGCCTCCCAACAGGGGGCTGGGAACACTGAAGCTTTCTTT.

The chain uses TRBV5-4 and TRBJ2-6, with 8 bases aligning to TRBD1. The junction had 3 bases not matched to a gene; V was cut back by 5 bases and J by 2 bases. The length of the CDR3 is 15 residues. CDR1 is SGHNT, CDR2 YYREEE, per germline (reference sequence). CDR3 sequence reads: CASRTDRAGANVLTF. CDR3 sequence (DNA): TGTGCCAGCAGAACGGACAGGGCTGGGGCCAACGTCCTGACTTTC.

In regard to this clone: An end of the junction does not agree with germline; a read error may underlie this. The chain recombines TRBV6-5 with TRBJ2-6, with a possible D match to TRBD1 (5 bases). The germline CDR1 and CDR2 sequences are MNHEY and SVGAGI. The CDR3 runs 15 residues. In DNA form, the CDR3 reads TGTGCCAGCAGTAGGACAAGCTCTGGGGCCAACGGCCTGACTTTC. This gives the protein CASSRTSSGANGLTF.

The CDR3 sequence is CASSLRQGKLNTEAFF. In nucleotides, the CDR3 is TGTGCCAGCAGTTTAAGACAGGGTAAATTGAACACTGAAGCTTTCTTT. The rearrangement joins TRBV27 to TRBJ1-1; 7 bases are shared with TRBD1. Losses at the gene ends were 2 bases for V and 0 bases for J; bases not matched to a gene: 6. Per germline, CDR1 MNHEY and CDR2 SMNVEV (reference sequence). This CDR3 region has 16 residues.

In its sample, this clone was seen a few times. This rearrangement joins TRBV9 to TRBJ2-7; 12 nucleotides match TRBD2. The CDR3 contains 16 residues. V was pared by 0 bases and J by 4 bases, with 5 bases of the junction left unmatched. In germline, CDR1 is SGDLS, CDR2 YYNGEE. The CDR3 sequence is CASSVGLAGEEYEQYF. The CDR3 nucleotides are TGTGCCAGCAGCGTAGGACTAGCGGGGGAGGAGTACGAGCAGTACTTC.

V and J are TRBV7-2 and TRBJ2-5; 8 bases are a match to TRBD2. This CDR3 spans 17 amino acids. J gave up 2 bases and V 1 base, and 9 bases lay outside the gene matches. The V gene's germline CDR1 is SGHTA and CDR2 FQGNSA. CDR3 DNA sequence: TGTGCCAGCAGCTTAGGGAGGTCTAGCGGGCCTCAAGAGACCCAGTACTTC. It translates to CASSLGRSSGPQETQYF.

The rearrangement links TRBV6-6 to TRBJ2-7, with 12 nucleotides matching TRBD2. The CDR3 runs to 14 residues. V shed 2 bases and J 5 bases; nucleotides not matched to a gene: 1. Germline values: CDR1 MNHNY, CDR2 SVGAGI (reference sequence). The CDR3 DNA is TGTGCCAGCAGTTACCGACTAGCGGGAGACGAGCAGTACGTC. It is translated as CASSYRLAGDEQYV.

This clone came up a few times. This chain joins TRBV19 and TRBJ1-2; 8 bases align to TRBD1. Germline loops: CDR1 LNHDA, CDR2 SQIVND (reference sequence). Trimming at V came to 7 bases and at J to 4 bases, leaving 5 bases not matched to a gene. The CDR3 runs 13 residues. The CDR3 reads CASMDRETYGYTF. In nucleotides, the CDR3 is TGTGCCAGTATGGACAGGGAGACCTATGGCTACACCTTC. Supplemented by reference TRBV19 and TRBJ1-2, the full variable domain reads DGGITQSPKYLFRKEGQNVTLSCEQNLNHDAMYWYRQDPGQGLRLIYYSQIVNDFQKGDIAEGYSVSREKKESFPLTVTSAQKNPTAFYLCASMDRETYGYTFGSGTRLTVV.

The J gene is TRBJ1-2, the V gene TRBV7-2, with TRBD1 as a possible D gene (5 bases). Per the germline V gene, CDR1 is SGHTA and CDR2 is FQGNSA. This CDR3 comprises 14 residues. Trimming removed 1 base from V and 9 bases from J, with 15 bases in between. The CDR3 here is CASSLVKFRESYTF. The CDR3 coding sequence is TGTGCCAGCAGCTTAGTGAAGTTCAGGGAAAGCTACACCTTC. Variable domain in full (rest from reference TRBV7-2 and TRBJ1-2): GAGVSQSPSNKVTEKGKDVELRCDPISGHTALYWYRQSLGQGLEFLIYFQGNSAPDKSGLPSDRFSAERTGGSVSTLTIQRTQQEDSAVYLCASSLVKFRESYTFGSGTRLTVV.

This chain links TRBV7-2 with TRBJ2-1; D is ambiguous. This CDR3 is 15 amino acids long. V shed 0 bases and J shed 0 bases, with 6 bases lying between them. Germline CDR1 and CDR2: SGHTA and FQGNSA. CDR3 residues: CASSLAGFSYNEQFF. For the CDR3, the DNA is TGTGCCAGCAGCTTAGCGGGCTTCTCCTACAATGAGCAGTTCTTC.

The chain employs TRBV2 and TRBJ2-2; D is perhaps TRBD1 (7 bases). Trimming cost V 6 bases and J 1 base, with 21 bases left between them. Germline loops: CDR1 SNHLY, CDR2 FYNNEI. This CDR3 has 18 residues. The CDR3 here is CASSPAGGQTKNTGELFF. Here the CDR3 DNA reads TGTGCCAGCAGCCCCGCCGGGGGACAGACGAAGAACACCGGGGAGCTGTTTTTT.

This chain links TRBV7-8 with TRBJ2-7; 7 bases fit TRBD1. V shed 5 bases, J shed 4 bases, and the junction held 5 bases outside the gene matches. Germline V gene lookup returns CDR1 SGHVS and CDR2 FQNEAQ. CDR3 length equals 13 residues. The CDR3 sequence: CASSTPDRYEQYV. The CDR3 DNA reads TGTGCCAGCAGCACCCCGGACAGGTACGAGCAGTACGTC.

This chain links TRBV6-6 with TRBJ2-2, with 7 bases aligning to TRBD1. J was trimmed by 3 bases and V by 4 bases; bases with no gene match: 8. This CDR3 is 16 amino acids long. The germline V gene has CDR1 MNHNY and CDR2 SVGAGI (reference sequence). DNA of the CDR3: TGTGCCAGCAGTTTGGGGTGGACAGGCGACACCGGGGAGCTGTTTTTT. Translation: CASSLGWTGDTGELFF.

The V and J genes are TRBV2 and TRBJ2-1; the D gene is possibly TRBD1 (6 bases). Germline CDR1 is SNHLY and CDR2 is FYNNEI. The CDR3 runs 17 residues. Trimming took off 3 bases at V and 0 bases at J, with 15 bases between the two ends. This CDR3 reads CASSDSGQSYSYNEQFF. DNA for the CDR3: TGTGCCAGCAGTGACTCCGGACAGTCGTACTCCTACAATGAGCAGTTCTTC.

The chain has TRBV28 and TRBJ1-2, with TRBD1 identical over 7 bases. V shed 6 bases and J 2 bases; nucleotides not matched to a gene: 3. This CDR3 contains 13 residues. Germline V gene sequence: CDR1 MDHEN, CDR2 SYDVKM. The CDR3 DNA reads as TGTGCCAGCAGAGCGACAGGGAACTATGGCTACACCTTC. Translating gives CASRATGNYGYTF.

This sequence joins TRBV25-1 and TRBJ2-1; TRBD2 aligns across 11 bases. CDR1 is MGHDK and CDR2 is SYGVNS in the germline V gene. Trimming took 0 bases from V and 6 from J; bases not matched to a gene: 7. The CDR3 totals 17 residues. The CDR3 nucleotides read TGTGCCAGCAGTGAATATATTCGTACTAGCGGGGGCAATGAGCAGTTCTTC. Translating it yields CASSEYIRTSGGNEQFF.

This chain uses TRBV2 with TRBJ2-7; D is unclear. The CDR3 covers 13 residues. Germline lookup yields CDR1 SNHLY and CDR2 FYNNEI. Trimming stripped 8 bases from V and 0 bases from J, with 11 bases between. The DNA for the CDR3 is TGTGCCAGCGAGCGTGACGTCTCCTACGAGCAGTACTTC. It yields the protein CASERDVSYEQYF.

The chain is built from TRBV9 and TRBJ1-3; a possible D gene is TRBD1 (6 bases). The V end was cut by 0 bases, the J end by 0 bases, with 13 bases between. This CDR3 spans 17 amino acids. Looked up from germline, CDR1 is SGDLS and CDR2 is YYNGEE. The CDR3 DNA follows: TGTGCCAGCAGCGTAGGGGGGGGCCCCAGCTCTGGAAACACCATATATTTT. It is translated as CASSVGGGPSSGNTIYF. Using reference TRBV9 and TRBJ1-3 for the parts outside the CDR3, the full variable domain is DSGVTQTPKHLITATGQRVTLRCSPRSGDLSVYWYQQSLDQGLQFLIQYYNGEERAKGNILERFSAQQFPDLHSELNLSSLELGDSALYFCASSVGGGPSSGNTIYFGEGSWLTVV.

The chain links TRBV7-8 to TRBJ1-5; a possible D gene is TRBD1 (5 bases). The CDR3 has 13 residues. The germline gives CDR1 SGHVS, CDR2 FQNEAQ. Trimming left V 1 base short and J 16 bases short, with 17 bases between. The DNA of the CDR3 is TGTGCCAGCAGCTTAGGTACAGGAACTATCGGACATTTT. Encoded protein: CASSLGTGTIGHF.

CDR3 coding DNA: TGTGCCAGCAGCTTACCAGAGCGGGGGGGGAACATTCAGTACTTC. Amino acids: CASSLPERGGNIQYF. The chain couples TRBV7-9 to TRBJ2-4; TRBD2 matches 10 bases. The germline gives CDR1 SEHNR, CDR2 FQNEAQ (reference sequence). Trimming removed 2 bases from V and 7 bases from J; junction bases left unmatched: 5. The CDR3 runs 15 residues.

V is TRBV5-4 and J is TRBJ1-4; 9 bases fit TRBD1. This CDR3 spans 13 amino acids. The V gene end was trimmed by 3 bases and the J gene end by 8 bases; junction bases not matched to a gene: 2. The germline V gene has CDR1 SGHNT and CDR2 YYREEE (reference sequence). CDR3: CASSWTGEEKLFF. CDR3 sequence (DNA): TGTGCCAGCAGCTGGACAGGGGAGGAAAAACTGTTTTTT.

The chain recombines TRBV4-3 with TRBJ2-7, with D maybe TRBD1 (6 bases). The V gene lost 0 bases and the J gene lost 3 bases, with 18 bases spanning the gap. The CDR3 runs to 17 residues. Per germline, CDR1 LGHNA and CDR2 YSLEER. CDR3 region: CASSQDGNRVGYYEQYF. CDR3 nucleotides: TGCGCCAGCAGCCAAGATGGCAACAGGGTGGGGTACTACGAGCAGTACTTC.

Here the CDR3 DNA reads TGTGCCAGGACTAGCGGGAGCTCCAATGAGCAGTTCTTC. Translation: CARTSGSSNEQFF. This chain joins TRBV6-1 and TRBJ2-1; 12 bases are shared with TRBD2. J was trimmed by 6 bases and V by 9 bases; bases with no gene match: 3. CDR1 is MNHNS and CDR2 is SASEGT in the germline V gene. CDR3 size: 13 residues.

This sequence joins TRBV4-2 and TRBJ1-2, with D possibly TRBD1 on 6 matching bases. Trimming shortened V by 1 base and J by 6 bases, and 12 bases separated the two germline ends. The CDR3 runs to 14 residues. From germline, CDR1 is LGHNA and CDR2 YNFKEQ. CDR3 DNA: TGTGCCAGCAGCCAAGGAGCGGGGGGCAATGGCTACACCTTC. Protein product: CASSQGAGGNGYTF.